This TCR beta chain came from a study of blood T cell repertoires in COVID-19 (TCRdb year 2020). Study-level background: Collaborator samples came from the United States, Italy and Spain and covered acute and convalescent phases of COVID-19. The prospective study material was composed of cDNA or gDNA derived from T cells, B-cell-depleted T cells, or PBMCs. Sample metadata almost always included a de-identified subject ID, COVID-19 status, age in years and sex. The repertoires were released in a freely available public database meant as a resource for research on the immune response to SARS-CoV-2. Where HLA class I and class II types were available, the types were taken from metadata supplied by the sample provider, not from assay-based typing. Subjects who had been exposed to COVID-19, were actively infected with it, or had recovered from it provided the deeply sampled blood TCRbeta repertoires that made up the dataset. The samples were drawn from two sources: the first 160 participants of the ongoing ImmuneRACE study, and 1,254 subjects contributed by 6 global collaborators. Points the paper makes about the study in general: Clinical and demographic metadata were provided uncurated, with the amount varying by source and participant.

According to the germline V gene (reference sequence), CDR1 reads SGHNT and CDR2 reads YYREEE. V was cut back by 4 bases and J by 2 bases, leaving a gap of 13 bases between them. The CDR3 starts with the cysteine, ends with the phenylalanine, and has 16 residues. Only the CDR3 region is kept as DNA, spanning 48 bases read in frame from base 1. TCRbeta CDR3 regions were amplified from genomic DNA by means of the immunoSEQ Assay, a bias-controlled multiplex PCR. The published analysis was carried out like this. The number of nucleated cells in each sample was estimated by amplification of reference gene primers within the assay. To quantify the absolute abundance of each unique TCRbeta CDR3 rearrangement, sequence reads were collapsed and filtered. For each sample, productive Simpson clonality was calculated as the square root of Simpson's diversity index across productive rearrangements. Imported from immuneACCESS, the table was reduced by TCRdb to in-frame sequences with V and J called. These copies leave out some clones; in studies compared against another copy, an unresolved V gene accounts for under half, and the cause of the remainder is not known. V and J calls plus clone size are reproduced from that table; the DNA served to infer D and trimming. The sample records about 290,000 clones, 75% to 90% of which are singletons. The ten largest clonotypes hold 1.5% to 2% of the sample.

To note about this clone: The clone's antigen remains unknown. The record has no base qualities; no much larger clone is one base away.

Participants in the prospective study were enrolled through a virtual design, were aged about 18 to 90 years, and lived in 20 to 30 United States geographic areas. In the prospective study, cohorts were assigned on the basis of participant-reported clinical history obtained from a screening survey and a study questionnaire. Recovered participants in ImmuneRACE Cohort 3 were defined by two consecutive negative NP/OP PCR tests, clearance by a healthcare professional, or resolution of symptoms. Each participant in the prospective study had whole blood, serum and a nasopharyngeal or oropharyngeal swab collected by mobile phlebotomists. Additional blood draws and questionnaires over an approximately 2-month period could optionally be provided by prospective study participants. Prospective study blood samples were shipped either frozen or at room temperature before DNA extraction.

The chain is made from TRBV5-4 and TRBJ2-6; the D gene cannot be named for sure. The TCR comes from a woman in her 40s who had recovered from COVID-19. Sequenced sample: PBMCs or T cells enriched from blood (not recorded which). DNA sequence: TGTGCCAGCAGCCAGTCGGGTCTCGCTGGGGCCAACGTCCTGACTTTC. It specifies CASSQSGLAGANVLTF.